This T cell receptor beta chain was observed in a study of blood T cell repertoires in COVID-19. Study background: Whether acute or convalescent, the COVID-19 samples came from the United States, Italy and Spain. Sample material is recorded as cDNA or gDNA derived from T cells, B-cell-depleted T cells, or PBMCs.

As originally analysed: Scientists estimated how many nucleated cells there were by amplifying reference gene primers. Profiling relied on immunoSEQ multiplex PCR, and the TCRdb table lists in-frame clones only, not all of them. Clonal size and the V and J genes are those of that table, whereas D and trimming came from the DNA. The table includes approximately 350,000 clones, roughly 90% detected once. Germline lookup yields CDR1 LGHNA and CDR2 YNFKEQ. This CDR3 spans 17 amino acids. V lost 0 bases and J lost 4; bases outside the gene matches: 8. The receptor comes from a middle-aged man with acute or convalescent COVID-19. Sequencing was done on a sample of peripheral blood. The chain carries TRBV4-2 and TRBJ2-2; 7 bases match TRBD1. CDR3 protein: CASSQDLYRGVTGELFF. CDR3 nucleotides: TGTGCCAGCAGCCAAGATCTCTACAGGGGTGTCACCGGGGAGCTGTTTTTT.